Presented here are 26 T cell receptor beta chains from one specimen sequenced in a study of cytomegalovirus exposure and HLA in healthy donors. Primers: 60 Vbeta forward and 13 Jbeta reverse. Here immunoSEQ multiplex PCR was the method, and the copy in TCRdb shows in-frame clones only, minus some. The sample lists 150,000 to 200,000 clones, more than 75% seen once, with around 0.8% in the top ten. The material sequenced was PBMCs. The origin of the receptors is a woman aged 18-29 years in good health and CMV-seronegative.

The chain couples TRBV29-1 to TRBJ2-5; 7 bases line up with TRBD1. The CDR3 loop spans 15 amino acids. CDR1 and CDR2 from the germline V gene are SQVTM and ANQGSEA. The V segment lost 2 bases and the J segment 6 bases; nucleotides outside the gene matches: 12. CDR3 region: CSVEKQGRPGKTQYF. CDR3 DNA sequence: TGCAGCGTTGAAAAACAGGGGCGCCCCGGAAAGACCCAGTACTTC.

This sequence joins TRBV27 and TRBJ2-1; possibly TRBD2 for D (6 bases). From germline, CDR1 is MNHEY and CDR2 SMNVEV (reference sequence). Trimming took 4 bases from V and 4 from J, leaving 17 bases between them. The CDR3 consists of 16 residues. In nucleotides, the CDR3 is TGTGCCAGCAGTTGGTCGGTCGGGAGAGCGTACAATGAGCAGTTCTTC. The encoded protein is CASSWSVGRAYNEQFF.

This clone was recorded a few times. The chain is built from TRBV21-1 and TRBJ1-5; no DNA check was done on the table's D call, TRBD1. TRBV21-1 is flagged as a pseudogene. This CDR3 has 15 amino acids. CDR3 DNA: TGTGCCAGCAGCACCAGGACAGCTATATATCAGCCCCAGCATTTT. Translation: CASSTRTAIYQPQHF.

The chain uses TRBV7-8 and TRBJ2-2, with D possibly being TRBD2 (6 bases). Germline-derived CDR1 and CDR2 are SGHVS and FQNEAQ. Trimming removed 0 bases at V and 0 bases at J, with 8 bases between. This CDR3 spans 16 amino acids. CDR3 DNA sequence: TGTGCCAGCAGCTTAGCTCCGGGAGCGAACACCGGGGAGCTGTTTTTT. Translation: CASSLAPGANTGELFF. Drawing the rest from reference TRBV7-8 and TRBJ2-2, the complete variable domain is GAGVSQSPRYKVAKRGQDVALRCDPISGHVSLFWYQQALGQGPEFLTYFQNEAQLDKSGLPSDRFFAERPEGSVSTLKIQRTQQEDSAVYLCASSLAPGANTGELFFGEGSRLTVL.

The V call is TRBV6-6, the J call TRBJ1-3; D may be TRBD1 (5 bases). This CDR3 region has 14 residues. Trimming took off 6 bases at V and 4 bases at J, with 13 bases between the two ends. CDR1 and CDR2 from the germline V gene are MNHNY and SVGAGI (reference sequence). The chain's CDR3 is CASSPSGSGNTIYF. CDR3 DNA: TGTGCCAGCAGCCCTTCAGGGTCCGGAAACACCATATATTTT.

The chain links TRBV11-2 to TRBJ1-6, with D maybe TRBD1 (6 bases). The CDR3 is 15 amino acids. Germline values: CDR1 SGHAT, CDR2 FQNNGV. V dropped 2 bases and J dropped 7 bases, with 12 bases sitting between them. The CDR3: CASSLQGFPNSPLHF. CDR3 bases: TGTGCCAGCAGCTTACAGGGGTTTCCGAATTCACCCCTCCACTTT.

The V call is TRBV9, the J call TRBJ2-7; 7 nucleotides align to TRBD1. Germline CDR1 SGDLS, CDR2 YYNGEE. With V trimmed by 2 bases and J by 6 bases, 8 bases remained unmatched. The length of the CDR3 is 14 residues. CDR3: CASSVNDRDGEQYF. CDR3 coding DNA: TGTGCCAGCAGCGTTAACGACAGGGATGGCGAGCAGTACTTC. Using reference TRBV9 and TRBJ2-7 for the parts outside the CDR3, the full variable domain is DSGVTQTPKHLITATGQRVTLRCSPRSGDLSVYWYQQSLDQGLQFLIQYYNGEERAKGNILERFSAQQFPDLHSELNLSSLELGDSALYFCASSVNDRDGEQYFGPGTRLTVT.

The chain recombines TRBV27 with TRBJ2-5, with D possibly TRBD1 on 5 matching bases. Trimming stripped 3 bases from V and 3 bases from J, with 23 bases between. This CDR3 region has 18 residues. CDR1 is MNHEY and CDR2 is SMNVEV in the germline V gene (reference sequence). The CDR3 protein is CASSFVFRPGNYKETQYF. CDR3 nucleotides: TGTGCCAGCAGTTTTGTTTTTAGGCCAGGGAATTATAAAGAGACCCAGTACTTC.

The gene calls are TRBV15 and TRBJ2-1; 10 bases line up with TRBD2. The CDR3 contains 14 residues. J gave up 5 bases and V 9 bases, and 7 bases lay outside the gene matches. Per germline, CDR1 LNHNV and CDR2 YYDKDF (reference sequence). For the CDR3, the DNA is TGTGCCACTCTGAGCGGGAGGGGGCACAATGAGCAGTTCTTC. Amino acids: CATLSGRGHNEQFF.

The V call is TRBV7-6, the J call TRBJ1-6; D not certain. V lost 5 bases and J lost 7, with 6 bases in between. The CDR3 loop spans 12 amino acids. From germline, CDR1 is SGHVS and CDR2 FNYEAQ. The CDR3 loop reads CASSLLNSPLHF. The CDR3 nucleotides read TGTGCCAGCAGCCTCTTAAATTCACCCCTCCACTTT. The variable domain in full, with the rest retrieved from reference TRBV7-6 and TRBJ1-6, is GAGVSQSPRYKVTKRGQDVALRCDPISGHVSLYWYRQALGQGPEFLTYFNYEAQQDKSGLPNDRFSAERPEGSISTLTIQRTEQRDSAMYRCASSLLNSPLHFGNGTRLTVT.

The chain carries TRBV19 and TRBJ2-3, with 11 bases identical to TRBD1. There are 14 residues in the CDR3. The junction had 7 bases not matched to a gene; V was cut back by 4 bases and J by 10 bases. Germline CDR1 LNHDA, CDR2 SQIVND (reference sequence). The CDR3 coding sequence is TGTGCCAGTAGTAAGGACAGGGGGCGTGGAGCGCAGTATTTT. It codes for CASSKDRGRGAQYF.

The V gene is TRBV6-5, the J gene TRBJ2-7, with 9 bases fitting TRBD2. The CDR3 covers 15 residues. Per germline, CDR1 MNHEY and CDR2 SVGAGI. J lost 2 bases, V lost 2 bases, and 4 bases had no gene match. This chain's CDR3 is CASSYLASGTYEQYF. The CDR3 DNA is TGTGCCAGCAGTTACCTGGCTAGCGGGACCTACGAGCAGTACTTC.

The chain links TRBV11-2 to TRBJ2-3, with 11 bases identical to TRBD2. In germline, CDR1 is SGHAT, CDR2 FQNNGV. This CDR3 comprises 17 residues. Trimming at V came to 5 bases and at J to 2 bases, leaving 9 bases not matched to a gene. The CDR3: CASSTRLAGNYTDTQYF. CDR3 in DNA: TGTGCCAGCAGCACGAGACTAGCGGGGAACTACACAGATACGCAGTATTTT.

The CDR3 nucleotides read TGTGCCAGCAGCCCAATCGAGGTGGCCTATGGCTACACCTTC. Protein product: CASSPIEVAYGYTF. The rearrangement uses TRBV7-9 and TRBJ1-2, with unresolved D. The CDR3 loop spans 14 amino acids. V lost 5 bases and J 4 bases, leaving 14 bases between the germline ends. Germline loops: CDR1 SEHNR, CDR2 FQNEAQ (reference sequence).

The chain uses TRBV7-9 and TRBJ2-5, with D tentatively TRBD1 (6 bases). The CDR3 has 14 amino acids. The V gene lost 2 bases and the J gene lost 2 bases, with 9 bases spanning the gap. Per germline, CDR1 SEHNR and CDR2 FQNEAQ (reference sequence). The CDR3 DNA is TGTGCCAGCAGCTTATGGGACATTCAAGAGACCCAGTACTTC. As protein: CASSLWDIQETQYF. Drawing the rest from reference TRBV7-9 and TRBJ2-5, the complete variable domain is DTGVSQNPRHKITKRGQNVTFRCDPISEHNRLYWYRQTLGQGPEFLTYFQNEAQLEKSRLLSDRFSAERPKGSFSTLEIQRTEQGDSAMYLCASSLWDIQETQYFGPGTRLLVL.

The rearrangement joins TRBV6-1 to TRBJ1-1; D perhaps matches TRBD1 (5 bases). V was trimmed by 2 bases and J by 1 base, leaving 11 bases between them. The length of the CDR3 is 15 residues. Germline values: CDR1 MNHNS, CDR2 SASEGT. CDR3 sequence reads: CASSELGAENTEAFF. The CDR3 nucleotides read TGTGCCAGCAGTGAACTAGGGGCTGAGAACACTGAAGCTTTCTTT.

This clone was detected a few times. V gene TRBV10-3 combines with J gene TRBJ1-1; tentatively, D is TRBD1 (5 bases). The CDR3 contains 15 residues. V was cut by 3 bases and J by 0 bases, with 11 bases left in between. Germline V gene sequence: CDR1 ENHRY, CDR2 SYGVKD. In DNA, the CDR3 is TGTGCCATCAGTGAACAGGCAGGGATGAACACTGAAGCTTTCTTT. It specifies CAISEQAGMNTEAFF.

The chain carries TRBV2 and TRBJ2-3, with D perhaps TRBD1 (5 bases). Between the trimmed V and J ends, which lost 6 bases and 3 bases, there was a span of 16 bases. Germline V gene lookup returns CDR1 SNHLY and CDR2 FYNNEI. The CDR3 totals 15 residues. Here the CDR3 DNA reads TGTGCCAGCAGCTTTCAGGCCCCAGGGACAGATACGCAGTATTTT. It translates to CASSFQAPGTDTQYF. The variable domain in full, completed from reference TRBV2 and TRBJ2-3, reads EPEVTQTPSHQVTQMGQEVILRCVPISNHLYFYWYRQILGQKVEFLVSFYNNEISEKSEIFDDQFSVERPDGSNFTLKIRSTKLEDSAMYFCASSFQAPGTDTQYFGPGTRLTVL.

CDR3 sequence reads: CASSLQGASYF. Here the CDR3 DNA reads TGCGCCAGCAGCTTACAGGGTGCGTCATACTTC. The chain combines TRBV5-1 with TRBJ2-7, with D perhaps matching TRBD1 (6 bases). From germline, CDR1 is SGHRS and CDR2 YFSETQ. V was cut by 2 bases and J by 13 bases, with 13 bases left in between. The CDR3 is 11 residues long.

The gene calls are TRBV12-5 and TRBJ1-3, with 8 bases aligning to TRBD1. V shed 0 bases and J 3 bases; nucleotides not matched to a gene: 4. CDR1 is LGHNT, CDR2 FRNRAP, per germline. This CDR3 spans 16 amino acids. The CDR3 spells CASGLVTGVGGNTIYF. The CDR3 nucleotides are TGTGCTAGTGGTTTGGTGACAGGGGTCGGTGGAAACACCATATATTTT.

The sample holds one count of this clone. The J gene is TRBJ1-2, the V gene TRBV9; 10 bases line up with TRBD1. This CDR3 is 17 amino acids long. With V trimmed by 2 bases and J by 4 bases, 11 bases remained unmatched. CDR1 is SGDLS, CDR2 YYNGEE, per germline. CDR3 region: CASSVSGQGTNGYGYTF. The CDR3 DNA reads TGTGCCAGCAGCGTTTCGGGACAGGGGACGAATGGCTATGGCTACACCTTC.

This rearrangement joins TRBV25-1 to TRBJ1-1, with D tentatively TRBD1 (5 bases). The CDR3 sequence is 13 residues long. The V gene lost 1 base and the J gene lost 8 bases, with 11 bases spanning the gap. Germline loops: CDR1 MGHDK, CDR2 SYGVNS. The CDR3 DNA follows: TGTGCCAGCAGTGAATTAATAGGGGAAGAAGCTTTCTTT. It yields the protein CASSELIGEEAFF. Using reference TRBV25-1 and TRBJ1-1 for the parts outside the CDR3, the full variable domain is EADIYQTPRYLVIGTGKKITLECSQTMGHDKMYWYQQDPGMELHLIHYSYGVNSTEKGDLSSESTVSRIRTEHFPLTLESARPSHTSQYLCASSELIGEEAFFGQGTRLTVV.

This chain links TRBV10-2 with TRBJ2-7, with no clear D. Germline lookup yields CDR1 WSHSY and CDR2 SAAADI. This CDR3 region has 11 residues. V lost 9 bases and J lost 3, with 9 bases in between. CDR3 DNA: TGCGCCAGACAACAGAGCTACGAGCAGTACTTC. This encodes CARQQSYEQYF.

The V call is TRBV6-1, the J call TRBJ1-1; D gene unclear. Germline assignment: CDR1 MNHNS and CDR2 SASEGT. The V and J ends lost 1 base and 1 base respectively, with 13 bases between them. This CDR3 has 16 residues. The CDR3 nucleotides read TGTGCCAGCAGTGAAGATGGGGAGTTGGGGAACACTGAAGCTTTCTTT. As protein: CASSEDGELGNTEAFF.

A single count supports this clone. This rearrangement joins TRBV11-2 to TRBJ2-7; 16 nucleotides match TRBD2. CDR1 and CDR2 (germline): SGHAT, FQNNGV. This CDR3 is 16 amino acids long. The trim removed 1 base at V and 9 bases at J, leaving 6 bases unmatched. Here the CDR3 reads CASSLVGTSGRVRQYF. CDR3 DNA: TGTGCCAGCAGCTTAGTAGGGACTAGCGGGAGGGTACGGCAGTACTTC.

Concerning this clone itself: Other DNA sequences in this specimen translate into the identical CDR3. CDR3 sequence reads: CASSPGQTYEQYF. The CDR3 bases are TGTGCCAGCTCACCCGGACAGACCTACGAGCAGTACTTC. J is TRBJ2-7 and V is TRBV18; weak D call: TRBD1 (6 bases). The germline CDR1 and CDR2 sequences are KGHSH and LQKENI. This CDR3 is built from 13 residues. The V end was cut by 3 bases, the J end by 2 bases, with 8 bases between.